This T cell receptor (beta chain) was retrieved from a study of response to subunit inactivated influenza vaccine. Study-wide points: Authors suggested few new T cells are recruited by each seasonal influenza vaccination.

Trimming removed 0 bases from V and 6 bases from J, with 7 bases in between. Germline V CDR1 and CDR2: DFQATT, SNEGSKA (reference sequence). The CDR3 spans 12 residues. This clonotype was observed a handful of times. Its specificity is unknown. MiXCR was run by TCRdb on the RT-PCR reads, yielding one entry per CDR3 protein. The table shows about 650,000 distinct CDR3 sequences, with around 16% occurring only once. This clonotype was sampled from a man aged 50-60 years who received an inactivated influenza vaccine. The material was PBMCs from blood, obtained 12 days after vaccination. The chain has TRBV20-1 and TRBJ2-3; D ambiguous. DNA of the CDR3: TGCAGTGCTAGAGAGTCGTATGATACGCAGTATTTT. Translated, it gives CSARESYDTQYF.